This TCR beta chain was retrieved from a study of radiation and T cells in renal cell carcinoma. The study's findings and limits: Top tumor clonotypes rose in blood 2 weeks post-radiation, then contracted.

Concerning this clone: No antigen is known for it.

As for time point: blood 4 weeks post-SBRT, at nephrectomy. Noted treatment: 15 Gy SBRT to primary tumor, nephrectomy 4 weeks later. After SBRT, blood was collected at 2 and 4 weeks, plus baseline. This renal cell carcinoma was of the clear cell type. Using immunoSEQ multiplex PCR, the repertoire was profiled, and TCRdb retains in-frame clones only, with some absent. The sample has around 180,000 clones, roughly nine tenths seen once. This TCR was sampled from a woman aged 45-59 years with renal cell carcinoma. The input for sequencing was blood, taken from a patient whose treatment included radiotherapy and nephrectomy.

CDR3 in amino acids: CASSVSQEGPEAFF. The CDR3, as DNA: TGTGCCAGCAGCGTCTCCCAAGAAGGGCCTGAAGCTTTCTTT. The rearrangement uses TRBV9 and TRBJ1-1, with unresolved D. The V gene's germline CDR1 is SGDLS and CDR2 YYNGEE. Trimming shortened V by 2 bases and J by 6 bases, and 14 bases separated the two germline ends. This CDR3 spans 14 amino acids.